This is a list of T cell receptor beta chains from one sample in a study of blood T cells in healthy people across ages. In TCRdb, the 5' RACE reads were re-called with MiXCR into one record per CDR3 protein. The table records roughly 1,300,000 distinct CDR3 sequences, 55% to 75% of them present only once. Sequenced: blood. The receptors shown here come from a man aged 18 to 29 in good health. CDR3s leave out the opening cysteine and the closing phenylalanine or tryptophan.

V	J	CDR3
TRBV20-1	TRBJ2-1	SAIRTGDEQF
TRBV7-2	TRBJ2-7	ASSPTRTGYSYEQY
TRBV29-1	TRBJ1-2	SVYFQGALGDYGYT
TRBV29-1	TRBJ2-7	SVNRGRGEQY
TRBV10-3	-	AISEWTDVYEQY
TRBV4-2	TRBJ2-1	ASSQDTSLYNEQF
TRBV10-2	-	ASSELGKIYYNEQY
TRBV12-3/TRBV12-4	TRBJ2-3	ASSLGLAFTDTQY
TRBV10-3	TRBJ2-3	AISNTGEPTDTQY
TRBV5-1	TRBJ2-3	ASKETPDTQY
TRBV25-1	TRBJ2-5	ASTASGGGETQY
TRBV7-9	TRBJ2-1	ASRGGFNYNEQF
TRBV7-9	TRBJ1-1	ASSTRTENTEAF
TRBV6-2/TRBV6-3	TRBJ2-1	ASSHPGQLYNEQF
TRBV4-1	TRBJ2-7	ASSQEPLRYEQY
TRBV15	TRBJ1-2	ATSRDRSSFNYGYT
TRBV24-1	TRBJ2-4	ATRARKNIQY
TRBV6-5	TRBJ1-2	ASSPTGIGGYT
TRBV9	TRBJ1-1	ASMPGNTEAF
TRBV12-3/TRBV12-4	TRBJ1-2	ASSRDYYYGYT
TRBV4-1	TRBJ2-4	ASSQFGTASNKNIQY
TRBV28	TRBJ1-4	ASSPGHPTREKLF